This passage covers 10 T cell receptor beta chains from one sample sequenced in a study of monozygotic twins with cystic fibrosis. Method: immunoSEQ multiplex PCR; TCRdb's copy keeps in-frame clones and lacks some. Of roughly 19,000 clones listed, about 97% were seen once; the top ten hold more than 1.5%. Sequenced material: blood. Receptors were obtained from a woman aged 25 to 39 with cystic fibrosis.

The chain couples TRBV9 to TRBJ2-5, with 10 bases fitting TRBD1. Looked up from germline, CDR1 is SGDLS and CDR2 is YYNGEE. Germline trimming cut 3 bases from V and 5 bases from J; bases unmatched to any gene: 7. The CDR3 is 15 amino acids. The CDR3 DNA follows: TGTGCCAGCAGCGCCCGGACAGGGGGTGGTGAGACCCAGTACTTC. Translated, it gives CASSARTGGGETQYF. The complete variable domain, with remaining parts taken from reference TRBV9 and TRBJ2-5, reads DSGVTQTPKHLITATGQRVTLRCSPRSGDLSVYWYQQSLDQGLQFLIQYYNGEERAKGNILERFSAQQFPDLHSELNLSSLELGDSALYFCASSARTGGGETQYFGPGTRLLVL.

This chain links TRBV9 with TRBJ2-2; 7 positions agree with TRBD2. The junction had 0 bases not matched to a gene; V was cut back by 0 bases and J by 1 base. In germline, CDR1 is SGDLS, CDR2 YYNGEE. This CDR3 spans 15 amino acids. The CDR3 loop reads CASSVGGRNTGELFF. In nucleotides, the CDR3 is TGTGCCAGCAGCGTAGGCGGGAGGAACACCGGGGAGCTGTTTTTT.

The chain joins TRBV7-9 to TRBJ1-6; TRBD1 matches at 8 bases. CDR1 and CDR2 from the germline V gene are SEHNR and FQNEAQ (reference sequence). V shed 1 base, J shed 10 bases, and the junction held 12 bases outside the gene matches. This CDR3 has 17 amino acids. The CDR3 DNA sequence: TGTGCCAGCAGCTTAGAACACTACAGGGGGAAAGGGTCACCCCTCCACTTT. Translated, it gives CASSLEHYRGKGSPLHF.

The chain has TRBV30 and TRBJ2-2; D is unresolved. Germline CDR1 reads GTSNPN; CDR2 reads SVGIG (reference sequence). Trimming took off 1 base at V and 3 bases at J, with 9 bases between the two ends. This CDR3 has 14 residues. Written as DNA, the CDR3 is TGTGCCTGGAGTGCATTGGTGTACACCGGGGAGCTGTTTTTT. Residues: CAWSALVYTGELFF.

The V call is TRBV7-6, the J call TRBJ2-5; D might be TRBD2 (5 bases). Germline-derived CDR1 and CDR2 are SGHVS and FNYEAQ. V lost 5 bases and J 5 bases, leaving 15 bases between the germline ends. The CDR3 loop spans 14 amino acids. The CDR3 DNA sequence: TGTGCCAGCAGCCCACAGTCTGGCGGGGAGACCCAGTACTTC. Translation gives CASSPQSGGETQYF. The full variable domain, with the rest looked up from reference TRBV7-6 and TRBJ2-5, is GAGVSQSPRYKVTKRGQDVALRCDPISGHVSLYWYRQALGQGPEFLTYFNYEAQQDKSGLPNDRFSAERPEGSISTLTIQRTEQRDSAMYRCASSPQSGGETQYFGPGTRLLVL.

The gene calls are TRBV7-9 and TRBJ1-1, with 9 bases matching TRBD1. The germline V gene encodes CDR1 SEHNR and CDR2 FQNEAQ (reference sequence). There are 16 residues in the CDR3. With V trimmed by 6 bases and J by 5 bases, 13 bases remained unmatched. The CDR3: CASSLSTGTGRTEAFF. CDR3 nucleotides: TGTGCCAGCAGTTTAAGTACCGGGACAGGGCGGACTGAAGCTTTCTTT.

The rearrangement joins TRBV5-5 to TRBJ1-1, with 7 positions matching TRBD1. This CDR3 is built from 13 residues. Germline V lookup: CDR1 SGHKS, CDR2 YYEKEE (reference sequence). V dropped 4 bases and J dropped 3; count of bases not matched to a gene: 3. DNA of the CDR3: TGTGCCAGCAGCGTGGGACAGTACACTGAAGCTTTCTTT. As protein: CASSVGQYTEAFF.

V and J are TRBV13 and TRBJ1-2, with a tentative D call TRBD1 (6 bases). V lost 7 bases to trimming and J lost 3 bases, with 12 bases between them. This CDR3 has 13 residues. Germline V gene sequence: CDR1 PRHDT, CDR2 FYEKMQ (reference sequence). The CDR3 sequence is CASTLQGDYGYTF. CDR3 sequence (DNA): TGTGCCAGCACACTACAGGGAGACTATGGCTACACCTTC.

The chain is built from TRBV11-2 and TRBJ1-6; D might be TRBD1 (6 bases). This CDR3 contains 16 residues. CDR1 is SGHAT and CDR2 is FQNNGV in the germline V gene. V was shortened by 1 base and J by 1 base, with 8 bases between the two germline ends. CDR3 region: CASSLVGGSYNSPLHF. In DNA, the CDR3 is TGTGCCAGCAGCTTAGTAGGGGGGTCCTATAATTCACCCCTCCACTTT.

V gene TRBV5-1 combines with J gene TRBJ1-1; TRBD1 matches at 7 bases. The CDR3 has 15 amino acids. After removal of 4 bases from V and 6 bases from J, the junction contained 12 bases not matched to a gene. Germline V gives CDR1 SGHRS, CDR2 YFSETQ. This chain's CDR3 is CASSPRQGIMAEAFF. In DNA form, the CDR3 reads TGCGCCAGCAGCCCGCGACAGGGAATTATGGCTGAAGCTTTCTTT.